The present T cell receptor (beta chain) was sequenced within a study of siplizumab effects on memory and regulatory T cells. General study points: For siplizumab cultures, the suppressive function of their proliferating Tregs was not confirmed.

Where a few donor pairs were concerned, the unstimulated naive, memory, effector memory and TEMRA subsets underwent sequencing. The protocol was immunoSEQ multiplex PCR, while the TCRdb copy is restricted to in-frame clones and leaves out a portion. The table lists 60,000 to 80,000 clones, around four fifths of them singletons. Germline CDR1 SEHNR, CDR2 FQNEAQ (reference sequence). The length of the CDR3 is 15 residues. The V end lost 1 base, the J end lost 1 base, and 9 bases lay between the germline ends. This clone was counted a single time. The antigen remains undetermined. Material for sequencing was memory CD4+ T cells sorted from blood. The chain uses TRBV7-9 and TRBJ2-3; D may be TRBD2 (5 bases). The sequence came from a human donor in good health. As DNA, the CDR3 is TGTGCCAGCAGCTTAGTCCGGGAACGCACAGATACGCAGTATTTT. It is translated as CASSLVRERTDTQYF.